These T cell receptor beta chains were read from a single sample in a study of T cell responses to AZD1222 COVID-19 vaccine. Repertoires were generated with immunoSEQ multiplex PCR, while TCRdb's copy carries only in-frame clones and drops some. This repertoire shows roughly 170,000 clones, approximately 86% found once; its top ten account for around 0.5%. The source was peripheral blood, collected on day 0 of AZD1222 vaccination. These receptors were collected from an adult in good health. CDR3s include the opening cysteine and the closing phenylalanine or tryptophan. The D gene is left open where the match is weak. Clone sizes are given selectively: once, few, many, or a class where the clone is expanded.

TRBV9	-	-	TRBJ2-2	CASRALGTGELFF	TGTGCCAGCAGGGCTCTGGGGACCGGGGAGCTGTTTTTT
TRBV7-8	-	-	TRBJ1-2	CASTPRGEAFGYTF	TGTGCCAGCACTCCTCGGGGCGAGGCTTTCGGCTACACCTTC
TRBV6-4	TRBD1	once	TRBJ2-2	CASSGDRDTGELFF	TGTGCCAGCAGTGGGGACAGGGACACCGGGGAGCTGTTTTTT
TRBV15	-	-	TRBJ1-2	CATSRDGGKGMDGYTF	TGTGCCACCAGCAGAGATGGAGGGAAGGGGATGGATGGCTACACCTTC
TRBV21-1	-	few	TRBJ1-1	CASSGTGGEAFF	TGTGCCAGCAGCGGGACAGGGGGAGAAGCTTTCTTT
TRBV29-1	-	few	TRBJ2-3	CSVDGTGTDTQYF	TGCAGCGTTGACGGGACGGGCACAGATACGCAGTATTTT
TRBV3-1/TRBV3-2	-	-	TRBJ1-1	CASSQANSEAFF	TGTGCCAGCAGCCAAGCCAATTCGGAAGCTTTCTTT
TRBV4-3	-	-	TRBJ1-3	CASSPDLISGNTIYF	TGCGCCAGCAGCCCGGACCTGATCTCTGGAAACACCATATATTTT
TRBV14	TRBD2	-	TRBJ2-2	CASSLSGRITNTGELFF	TGTGCCAGCAGCCTCAGCGGGAGGATCACGAACACCGGGGAGCTGTTTTTT
TRBV10-3	TRBD1	once	TRBJ2-1	CAISESTGKEFF	TGTGCCATCAGTGAGTCGACAGGGAAGGAGTTCTTC
TRBV3-1/TRBV3-2	-	-	TRBJ2-5	CASSQDWLGSQETQYF	TGTGCCAGCAGCCAAGACTGGCTGGGGTCCCAAGAGACCCAGTACTTC
TRBV2	-	-	TRBJ2-2	CASRPLVNTGELFF	TGTGCCAGCAGGCCGCTAGTTAACACCGGGGAGCTGTTTTTT
TRBV9	TRBD2	-	TRBJ2-3	CASSISTSGVADTQYF	TGTGCCAGCAGCATCTCGACTAGCGGGGTCGCAGATACGCAGTATTTT
TRBV7-2	-	-	TRBJ2-3	CASSLPPLGPDTQYF	TGTGCCAGCAGCTTACCACCCCTGGGCCCAGATACGCAGTATTTT
TRBV19	-	-	TRBJ2-1	CASSMAPGEQFF	TGTGCCAGTAGTATGGCTCCAGGGGAGCAGTTCTTC
TRBV7-8	-	once	TRBJ2-2	CASSLDTSTGELFF	TGTGCCAGCAGCTTAGACACCTCCACCGGGGAGCTGTTTTTT
TRBV13	TRBD2	-	TRBJ2-2	CASSFRTSRGTGELFF	TGTGCCAGCAGCTTTAGGACTAGCCGGGGCACCGGGGAGCTGTTTTTT
TRBV7-9	-	-	TRBJ2-7	CASSLVPGPPREQYF	TGTGCCAGCAGCTTAGTCCCCGGTCCCCCGCGGGAGCAGTACTTC
TRBV6-7	TRBD2	-	TRBJ2-7	CASWLEGTSGRPPSAYEQYF	TGTGCCAGCTGGTTAGAAGGAACTAGCGGGAGGCCGCCGAGCGCCTACGAGCAGTACTTC
TRBV28	-	once	TRBJ2-3	CASSDWGPSGDTQYF	TGTGCCAGCAGTGATTGGGGCCCCTCCGGAGATACGCAGTATTTT
TRBV27	-	-	TRBJ1-1	CASSLSDLYTEAFF	TGTGCCAGCAGTTTATCGGACTTGTACACTGAAGCTTTCTTT
TRBV28	-	-	TRBJ2-3	CASSLLIRRPRTDTQYF	TGTGCCAGCAGTTTGCTTATCAGGAGACCCCGCACAGATACGCAGTATTTT
TRBV7-6	TRBD1	once	TRBJ1-2	CASSSMTGAYGYTF	TGTGCCAGCAGCTCTATGACAGGGGCCTATGGCTACACCTTC
TRBV24-1	-	-	TRBJ1-5	CATSDTGANQPQHF	TGTGCCACCAGTGATACAGGAGCCAATCAGCCCCAGCATTTT
TRBV6-4	-	-	TRBJ2-3	CASSDGDNTQYF	TGTGCCAGCAGTGACGGAGACAATACGCAGTATTTT
TRBV19	TRBD1	-	TRBJ1-1	CASTLTGGGPEAFF	TGTGCCAGTACTTTAACAGGGGGTGGCCCTGAAGCTTTCTTT